These T cell receptor beta chains were read from a single sample in a study of blood T cells in healthy people across ages. TCRdb ran MiXCR on the 5' RACE reads and lists one entry per CDR3 protein. Here the sample spans 600,000 or so distinct CDR3 sequences, less than 35% being singletons. The specimen sequenced was blood. The source is a woman of 80 years or more in good health. CDR3s include the opening cysteine and the closing phenylalanine or tryptophan. Each record gives: CDR3 DNA, CDR3 protein, D gene, clone size, V gene, J gene. D genes are given only for firm matches. Expanded clones get a size class; other rows say once, few or many, or leave the size out.

CDR3 DNA: TGTGCCAGCAGTGAGGGGGGAAACATTCAGTACTTC; CDR3 protein: CASSEGGNIQYF; D gene: -; clone size: -; V gene: TRBV6-1; J gene: TRBJ2-4
CDR3 DNA: TGTGCCAGCAGCTGGGGGACAGGGGCGGACACTGAAGCTTTCTTT; CDR3 protein: CASSWGTGADTEAFF; D gene: TRBD1; clone size: few; V gene: TRBV5-5; J gene: TRBJ1-1
CDR3 DNA: TGTGCCTGGAGTCTTCCCGACAGCCGATCAACTAATGAAAAACGGTTTTTT; CDR3 protein: CAWSLPDSRSTNEKRFF; D gene: -; clone size: -; V gene: TRBV30; J gene: TRBJ1-4
CDR3 DNA: TGTGCCAGCAGCTCCCGCCGGGGCTCTGGAAACACCATATATTTT; CDR3 protein: CASSSRRGSGNTIYF; D gene: -; clone size: -; V gene: TRBV12-3/TRBV12-4; J gene: TRBJ1-3
CDR3 DNA: TGCGCCAGCAACCAAGATGGCCAAGGGTTGGGTTATGGCTACACCTTC; CDR3 protein: CASNQDGQGLGYGYTF; D gene: -; clone size: many; V gene: TRBV4-3; J gene: TRBJ1-2
CDR3 DNA: TGTGCCAGCAGCGTAGATTTGGCTGTAGGGACTGAAGCTTTCTTT; CDR3 protein: CASSVDLAVGTEAFF; D gene: -; clone size: -; V gene: TRBV9; J gene: TRBJ1-1
CDR3 DNA: TGTGCCAGCAGGCGACAGGGTTACCCTGAAGCTTTCTTT; CDR3 protein: CASRRQGYPEAFF; D gene: TRBD1; clone size: many; V gene: TRBV12-3/TRBV12-4; J gene: TRBJ1-1
CDR3 DNA: TGCAGTGCCGCACACCGGGACAGGGGACCCCACGAGCAGTACTTC; CDR3 protein: CSAAHRDRGPHEQYF; D gene: TRBD1; clone size: many; V gene: TRBV20-1; J gene: TRBJ2-7
CDR3 DNA: TGTGCCAGCAGTGTACAGGCCGTTGGCAATCAGCCCCAGCATTTT; CDR3 protein: CASSVQAVGNQPQHF; D gene: -; clone size: few; V gene: TRBV6-1; J gene: TRBJ1-5
CDR3 DNA: TGTGCCAGCAGAAATAGCGGGGGGGCGGCCAATGAGCAGTTCTTC; CDR3 protein: CASRNSGGAANEQFF; D gene: TRBD2; clone size: many; V gene: TRBV3-1; J gene: TRBJ2-1
CDR3 DNA: TGTGCCAGCAGCTTAGCTATGAATGAGCAGTTCTTC; CDR3 protein: CASSLAMNEQFF; D gene: -; clone size: -; V gene: TRBV7-2; J gene: TRBJ2-1
CDR3 DNA: TGTGCCAGCAGCTCCACTTCTAGATTCAAAGAGACCCAGTACTTC; CDR3 protein: CASSSTSRFKETQYF; D gene: -; clone size: many; V gene: TRBV7-8; J gene: TRBJ2-5
CDR3 DNA: TGTGCCAGCAGCCGGGGACAGGATCAGCCCCAGCATTTT; CDR3 protein: CASSRGQDQPQHF; D gene: TRBD1; clone size: -; V gene: TRBV7-9; J gene: TRBJ1-5
CDR3 DNA: TGTGCCACCAGTGATTTCCGCAAAACTGATGGCGACACCTTC; CDR3 protein: CATSDFRKTDGDTF; D gene: -; clone size: -; V gene: TRBV24-1; J gene: TRBJ1-2
CDR3 DNA: TGTGCCAGCAGTCTGGGGACAGGGGACGAGCAGTACTTC; CDR3 protein: CASSLGTGDEQYF; D gene: TRBD1; clone size: many; V gene: TRBV7-8; J gene: TRBJ2-7
CDR3 DNA: TGTGCCTGGAGGACAGGGAACTATGGCTACACCTTC; CDR3 protein: CAWRTGNYGYTF; D gene: TRBD1; clone size: few; V gene: TRBV30; J gene: TRBJ1-2
CDR3 DNA: TGTGCCGCGGACGGCAGCCTCTCCTACAATGAGCAGTTCTTC; CDR3 protein: CAADGSLSYNEQFF; D gene: -; clone size: many; V gene: TRBV7-9; J gene: TRBJ2-1
CDR3 DNA: TGTGCCAGCAGTCCGAGTGGACAGGGGAGAAGCTATGGCTACACCTTC; CDR3 protein: CASSPSGQGRSYGYTF; D gene: TRBD1; clone size: few; V gene: TRBV12-3/TRBV12-4; J gene: TRBJ1-2
CDR3 DNA: TGCGCCAGCAGCTCAATCACAGGGGGCACGGATGGCTACACCTTC; CDR3 protein: CASSSITGGTDGYTF; D gene: TRBD1; clone size: many; V gene: TRBV5-1; J gene: TRBJ1-2
CDR3 DNA: TGTGCCATCAGTGAGTCAGCGACTAGCGGGGACGAGCAGTACTTC; CDR3 protein: CAISESATSGDEQYF; D gene: TRBD2; clone size: many; V gene: TRBV10-3; J gene: TRBJ2-7
CDR3 DNA: TGCAGTGCTGGTCCGGGAGGGGGCAATGAGCAGTTCTTC; CDR3 protein: CSAGPGGGNEQFF; D gene: TRBD2; clone size: -; V gene: TRBV20-1; J gene: TRBJ2-1
CDR3 DNA: TGCAGTGCTTTGGGTCCCGGGGGAATAAATGAAAAACCGTTTTTT; CDR3 protein: CSALGPGGINEKPFF; D gene: -; clone size: once; V gene: TRBV20-1; J gene: TRBJ1-4
CDR3 DNA: TGTGCCAGCACCGCTGCCACAGGGGCAGGGAATCAGCCCCAGCATTTT; CDR3 protein: CASTAATGAGNQPQHF; D gene: TRBD1; clone size: few; V gene: TRBV6-1; J gene: TRBJ1-5
CDR3 DNA: TGTGCCACCAGTGTTGGGTTTCAAACCCTAGCCAAAAACATTCAGTACTTC; CDR3 protein: CATSVGFQTLAKNIQYF; D gene: -; clone size: many; V gene: TRBV24-1; J gene: TRBJ2-4
CDR3 DNA: TGTGCCAGCAGCTTAGAGGGGACTAGCGGGAGCACCGGGGAGCTGTTTTTT; CDR3 protein: CASSLEGTSGSTGELFF; D gene: TRBD2; clone size: -; V gene: TRBV7-2; J gene: TRBJ2-2
CDR3 DNA: TGCGCCAGCAGCCAGGGACATCGTAACTATGGCTACACCTTC; CDR3 protein: CASSQGHRNYGYTF; D gene: -; clone size: -; V gene: TRBV5-1; J gene: TRBJ1-2
CDR3 DNA: TGTGCCAGCCCAGGGGGCCCCTGGACACCCCTCCACTTT; CDR3 protein: CASPGGPWTPLHF; D gene: TRBD1; clone size: -; V gene: TRBV27; J gene: TRBJ1-6
CDR3 DNA: TGTGCCAGCAGTGCGGGACTCTCAAGGGGGGAGCAGTTCTTC; CDR3 protein: CASSAGLSRGEQFF; D gene: -; clone size: many; V gene: TRBV12-3/TRBV12-4; J gene: TRBJ2-1
CDR3 DNA: TGCGCCAGCAGCCCACTGGGACAAGGGTCCTACAATGAGCAGTTCTTC; CDR3 protein: CASSPLGQGSYNEQFF; D gene: -; clone size: -; V gene: TRBV5-1; J gene: TRBJ2-1
CDR3 DNA: TGTGCCAGCTCACCAGAGGGAGAGACCCAGTACTTC; CDR3 protein: CASSPEGETQYF; D gene: -; clone size: many; V gene: TRBV18; J gene: TRBJ2-5